These 10 T cell receptor beta chains came from one sample sequenced in a study of blood T cell repertoires in COVID-19. Generated by immunoSEQ multiplex PCR, the TCRdb table keeps only in-frame clones and is missing some. The table has approximately 230,000 clones, 88% seen once. Sequencing input: peripheral blood. The receptor source for this set is a woman aged 30 to 39 with COVID-19, enrolled during active disease.

In this sample, this clone turned up a few times. The V and J genes are TRBV5-1 and TRBJ2-2, with D possibly being TRBD2 (5 bases). This CDR3 spans 14 amino acids. CDR1 is SGHRS and CDR2 is YFSETQ in the germline V gene. The V and J ends lost 3 bases and 3 bases respectively, with 9 bases between them. The CDR3 loop is CASSWTDYTGELFF. The CDR3 nucleotides read TGCGCCAGCAGCTGGACGGACTACACCGGGGAGCTGTTTTTT.

Written as DNA, the CDR3 is TGTGCCAGCTCCCCTCAATCGGGGGATAACACCGGGGAGCTGTTTTTT. It codes for CASSPQSGDNTGELFF. The chain links TRBV18 to TRBJ2-2; tentatively, D is TRBD2 (6 bases). The germline V gene encodes CDR1 KGHSH and CDR2 LQKENI. V was clipped by 6 bases and J by 2 bases, with 16 bases between them. CDR3 length: 16 residues.

The chain links TRBV30 to TRBJ1-1; a weak D match, TRBD1 (6 bases). Germline V gene lookup returns CDR1 GTSNPN and CDR2 SVGIG (reference sequence). CDR3 length: 14 amino acids. V was shortened by 4 bases and J by 5 bases, with 17 bases between the two germline ends. The CDR3 protein is CAWNSRGLVTEAFF. The CDR3 DNA follows: TGTGCCTGGAATTCGCGGGGGCTGGTAACTGAAGCTTTCTTT. The full variable domain, rest sourced from reference TRBV30 and TRBJ1-1, is SQTIHQWPATLVQPVGSPLSLECTVEGTSNPNLYWYRQAAGRGLQLLFYSVGIGQISSEVPQNLSASRPQDRQFILSSKKLLLSDSGFYLCAWNSRGLVTEAFFGQGTRLTVV.

The rearrangement joins TRBV9 to TRBJ1-2, with TRBD1 as a possible D gene (6 bases). The CDR3 consists of 14 residues. Looked up from germline, CDR1 is SGDLS and CDR2 is YYNGEE. Between the trimmed V and J ends, which lost 4 bases and 1 base, there was a span of 11 bases. CDR3 sequence (DNA): TGTGCCAGCAGCTTGACAGGTCTTAACTATGGCTACACCTTC. Its translation is CASSLTGLNYGYTF.

CDR3 DNA sequence: TGTGCCAGCTCATCTCCCGGGAGCGCTGATGAAAAACTGTTTTTT. Its translation is CASSSPGSADEKLFF. The chain uses TRBV18 and TRBJ1-4, with unresolved D. CDR3 length equals 15 residues. V lost 5 bases and J 6 bases, leaving 16 bases between the germline ends. Germline V gives CDR1 KGHSH, CDR2 LQKENI.

This clone was counted a single time. This chain links TRBV7-2 with TRBJ2-5; 8 nucleotides agree with TRBD2. The V gene's germline CDR1 is SGHTA and CDR2 FQGNSA. This CDR3 is 14 amino acids long. V lost 5 bases and J lost 3; bases outside the gene matches: 5. The CDR3 DNA follows: TGTGCCAGCAGCCAAAGCGGGAGAAAAGAGACCCAGTACTTC. It translates to CASSQSGRKETQYF. The full variable domain, rest sourced from reference TRBV7-2 and TRBJ2-5, is GAGVSQSPSNKVTEKGKDVELRCDPISGHTALYWYRQSLGQGLEFLIYFQGNSAPDKSGLPSDRFSAERTGGSVSTLTIQRTQQEDSAVYLCASSQSGRKETQYFGPGTRLLVL.

This clone was seen more than once but under ten times. This rearrangement joins TRBV6-5 to TRBJ1-2; 8 positions match TRBD1. V shed 2 bases, J shed 3 bases, and the junction held 8 bases outside the gene matches. The V gene's germline CDR1 is MNHEY and CDR2 SVGAGI. The CDR3 is 16 residues long. The CDR3 loop is CASSYTPRQGHYGYTF. The CDR3 DNA follows: TGTGCCAGCAGTTACACCCCTCGACAGGGGCACTATGGCTACACCTTC.

This chain uses TRBV4-3 with TRBJ2-1; 10 nucleotides match TRBD2. The CDR3 loop spans 15 amino acids. Losses at the gene ends were 8 bases for V and 2 bases for J; bases not matched to a gene: 6. Germline values: CDR1 LGHNA, CDR2 YSLEER. As DNA, the CDR3 is TGCGCCAGCGGACTCCTAGCGGGGGCCTACAATGAGCAGTTCTTC. This sequence encodes CASGLLAGAYNEQFF.

J is TRBJ2-1 and V is TRBV9; 16 bases are a match to TRBD2. Germline CDR1 reads SGDLS; CDR2 reads YYNGEE. This CDR3 comprises 20 residues. J was trimmed by 0 bases and V by 1 base; bases with no gene match: 7. The CDR3 DNA follows: TGTGCCAGCAGCGTAACGGGACTAGCGGGAGGGCCCTCCTCCTACAATGAGCAGTTCTTC. It is translated as CASSVTGLAGGPSSYNEQFF.

This clone was detected a few times. The rearrangement uses TRBV2 and TRBJ2-3; the D gene is possibly TRBD2 (5 bases). Germline V CDR1 and CDR2: SNHLY, FYNNEI. V was clipped by 9 bases and J by 0 bases, with 19 bases between them. This CDR3 comprises 16 residues. The CDR3 nucleotides read TGTGCCAGTCAAGGACGACAACTAGTAAGCACAGATACGCAGTATTTT. Translated, it gives CASQGRQLVSTDTQYF.